A single sample is the source of the 13 T cell receptor beta chains below, sequenced in a study of blood T cell repertoires in COVID-19. Assay used: immunoSEQ multiplex PCR; TCRdb lists only in-frame clones, some missing. The sample consists of 99,000 or so clones, roughly 82% of them appearing once. What was sequenced was peripheral blood. The receptors were sampled from a man aged 55 to 70 with acute or convalescent COVID-19.

The rearrangement links TRBV7-6 to TRBJ2-3; 11 bases line up with TRBD1. Trimming removed 0 bases from V and 5 bases from J; junction bases left unmatched: 10. CDR1 is SGHVS and CDR2 is FNYEAQ in the germline V gene. The length of the CDR3 is 18 residues. The CDR3 DNA sequence: TGTGCCAGCAGCTTAGCGAAGCACGGACAGGGGGCTTTAGATACGCAGTATTTT. Its protein product is CASSLAKHGQGALDTQYF. Drawing the rest from reference TRBV7-6 and TRBJ2-3, the complete variable domain is GAGVSQSPRYKVTKRGQDVALRCDPISGHVSLYWYRQALGQGPEFLTYFNYEAQQDKSGLPNDRFSAERPEGSISTLTIQRTEQRDSAMYRCASSLAKHGQGALDTQYFGPGTRLTVL.

V is TRBV6-5 and J is TRBJ1-4; D gene unclear. V dropped 2 bases and J dropped 3 bases, with 10 bases sitting between them. Germline CDR1 is MNHEY and CDR2 is SVGAGI. The CDR3 has 15 amino acids. DNA for the CDR3: TGTGCCAGCAGTTACGGTGGTGCGGCTAATGAAAAACTGTTTTTT. This gives the protein CASSYGGAANEKLFF.

The chain has TRBV18 and TRBJ2-1, with 11 bases that match TRBD1. The V segment lost 4 bases and the J segment 0 bases; nucleotides outside the gene matches: 11. Germline CDR1 and CDR2: KGHSH and LQKENI. This CDR3 is 19 amino acids long. CDR3 DNA: TGTGCCAGCTCACAAACCGGGACAGGGGGGCCTCGCTCCTACAATGAGCAGTTCTTC. The encoded protein is CASSQTGTGGPRSYNEQFF.

This clone was recorded a few times. The chain joins TRBV11-2 to TRBJ1-2; D call uncertain. This CDR3 contains 15 residues. V was clipped by 0 bases and J by 1 base, with 9 bases between them. Germline V gene lookup returns CDR1 SGHAT and CDR2 FQNNGV. The CDR3 nucleotides read TGTGCCAGCAGCTTAGATCAGGCGCTTAACTATGGCTACACCTTC. It specifies CASSLDQALNYGYTF.

The chain carries TRBV6-5 and TRBJ1-2, with D tentatively TRBD1 (6 bases). Germline CDR1 and CDR2: MNHEY and SVGAGI. The V and J ends lost 6 bases and 1 base respectively, with 15 bases between them. The CDR3 length is 15 residues. The DNA of the CDR3 is TGTGCCAGCAGATCCCTTGGACAGAGTAACTATGGCTACACCTTC. Its translation: CASRSLGQSNYGYTF.

The chain has TRBV7-3 and TRBJ1-1; D is perhaps TRBD1 (5 bases). The V gene's germline CDR1 is SGHTA and CDR2 FQGTGA. The CDR3 covers 13 residues. Trimming removed 5 bases at V and 2 bases at J, with 9 bases between. CDR3 in amino acids: CASSLQENTEAFF. The CDR3 DNA follows: TGTGCCAGCAGCCTACAGGAAAACACTGAAGCTTTCTTT.

This sequence joins TRBV5-6 and TRBJ2-3; D possibly corresponds to TRBD1 (5 bases). V was pared by 4 bases and J by 0 bases, with 12 bases between. Germline CDR1 is SGHDT and CDR2 is YYEEEE. The CDR3 covers 15 residues. The CDR3 reads CASSLTSGSTDTQYF. DNA of the CDR3: TGTGCCAGCAGCCTGACTTCAGGGAGCACAGATACGCAGTATTTT.

The chain links TRBV19 to TRBJ2-1, with 7 bases aligning to TRBD2. V gave up 1 base and J gave up 0 bases; unmatched junction bases: 6. CDR1 is LNHDA, CDR2 SQIVND, per germline (reference sequence). The CDR3 spans 17 residues. The CDR3 nucleotides read TGTGCCAGTAGTATAGTACCAGCGGGGAGCTCCTACAATGAGCAGTTCTTC. This translates into CASSIVPAGSSYNEQFF.

The chain has TRBV5-1 and TRBJ2-3; D unresolved. This CDR3 is 12 amino acids long. Trimming removed 8 bases from V and 5 bases from J, with 12 bases in between. Germline V gene data show CDR1 as SGHRS and CDR2 as YFSETQ. CDR3 nucleotides: TGCGCCAGTTCCCTGGAGCGAGATACGCAGTATTTT. Translating it yields CASSLERDTQYF.

CDR3 DNA: TGTGCCAGCAGTTACTCTAGAGGTAATCAGCCCCAGCATTTT. Translation gives CASSYSRGNQPQHF. This chain links TRBV6-5 with TRBJ1-5; D is unclear. Germline assignment: CDR1 MNHEY and CDR2 SVGAGI. V lost 0 bases and J 4 bases, leaving 7 bases between the germline ends. This CDR3 is 14 amino acids long.

The gene calls are TRBV21-1 and TRBJ2-1; no check of the table's D call, TRBD2, against the DNA was made. TRBV21-1 is termed a pseudogene. The CDR3 is 17 residues long. CDR3 loop: CASSKTLGGRVRYEQFF. The CDR3 DNA reads as TGTGCCAGCAGCAAAACCCTGGGTGGGAGGGTCCGCTATGAGCAGTTCTTC.

The chain joins TRBV11-2 to TRBJ2-7; D is ambiguous. Trimming pared 5 bases from V and 4 bases from J, leaving 9 bases between. The CDR3 has 12 residues. The V gene's germline CDR1 is SGHAT and CDR2 FQNNGV. DNA for the CDR3: TGTGCCAGCAGCCCCAACGGTTACGAGCAGTACTTC. As protein: CASSPNGYEQYF.

The chain combines TRBV5-1 with TRBJ1-2; 7 nucleotides match TRBD1. The CDR3 runs to 13 residues. Germline V gene sequence: CDR1 SGHRS, CDR2 YFSETQ. V shed 1 base, J shed 6 bases, and the junction held 3 bases outside the gene matches. The CDR3 nucleotides are TGCGCCAGCAGCTTGCTGCAGGGGGATGGCTACACCTTC. It yields the protein CASSLLQGDGYTF. Drawing the rest from reference TRBV5-1 and TRBJ1-2, the complete variable domain is KAGVTQTPRYLIKTRGQQVTLSCSPISGHRSVSWYQQTPGQGLQFLFEYFSETQRNKGNFPGRFSGRQFSNSRSEMNVSTLELGDSALYLCASSLLQGDGYTFGSGTRLTVV.